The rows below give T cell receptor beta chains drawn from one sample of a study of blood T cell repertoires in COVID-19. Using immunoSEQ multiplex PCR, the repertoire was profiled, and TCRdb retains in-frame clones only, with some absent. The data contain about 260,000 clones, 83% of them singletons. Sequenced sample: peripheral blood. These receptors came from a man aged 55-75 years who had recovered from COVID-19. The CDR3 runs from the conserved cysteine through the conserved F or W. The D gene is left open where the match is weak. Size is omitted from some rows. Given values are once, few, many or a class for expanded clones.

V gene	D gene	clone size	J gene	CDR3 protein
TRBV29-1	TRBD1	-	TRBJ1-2	CSVLRGEGYTF
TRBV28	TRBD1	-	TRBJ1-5	CASSTGQGAKPQHF
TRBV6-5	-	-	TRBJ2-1	CASTISGYNEQFF
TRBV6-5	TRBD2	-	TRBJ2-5	CASSPRSGSYETQYF
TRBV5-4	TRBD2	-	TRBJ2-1	CASSREGLALNEQFF
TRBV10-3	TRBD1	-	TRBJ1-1	CAITPRGRGPEAFF
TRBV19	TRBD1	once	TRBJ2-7	CASSTHRDRGPYEQYF
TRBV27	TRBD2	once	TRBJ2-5	CASSLRGAGLAEETQYF
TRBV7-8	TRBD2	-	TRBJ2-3	CASSRITSGGPQDTQYF
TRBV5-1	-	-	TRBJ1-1	CASRRDGTVNTEAFF
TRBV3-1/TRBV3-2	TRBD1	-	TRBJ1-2	CASSQRGTGGIGAYGYTF